The sequence of this T cell receptor beta chain was determined in a study of cytomegalovirus exposure and HLA in healthy donors. The CDR3 runs to 14 residues. Germline V CDR1 and CDR2: MNHNY, SVGAGI (reference sequence). The germline V and J ends were trimmed by 4 bases and 1 base, with 7 bases remaining between them. PCR employed 60 Vbeta and 13 Jbeta primers. The protocol was immunoSEQ multiplex PCR, while the TCRdb copy is restricted to in-frame clones and leaves out a portion. Among fewer than 250,000 clones listed, approximately 80% were seen once. This receptor was obtained from a woman aged 50 to 65 in good health and CMV-seropositive. The V and J genes are TRBV6-6 and TRBJ2-2; tentative D call: TRBD1 (6 bases). The specimen sequenced was PBMCs. This CDR3 reads CASSSGQNTGELFF. The CDR3 DNA reads as TGTGCCAGCAGTTCGGGACAGAACACCGGGGAGCTGTTTTTT.